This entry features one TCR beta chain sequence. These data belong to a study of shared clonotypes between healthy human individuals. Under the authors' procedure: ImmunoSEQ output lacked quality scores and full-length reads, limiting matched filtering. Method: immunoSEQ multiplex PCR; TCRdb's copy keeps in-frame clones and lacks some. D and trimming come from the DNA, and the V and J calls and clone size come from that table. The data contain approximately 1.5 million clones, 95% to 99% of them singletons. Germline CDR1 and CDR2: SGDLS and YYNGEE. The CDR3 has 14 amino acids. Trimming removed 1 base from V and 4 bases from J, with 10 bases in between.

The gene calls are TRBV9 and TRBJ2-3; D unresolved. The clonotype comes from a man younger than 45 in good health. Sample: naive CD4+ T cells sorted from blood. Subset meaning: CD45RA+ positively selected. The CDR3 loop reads CASSVRPGPDTQYF. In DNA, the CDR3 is TGTGCCAGCAGCGTACGGCCGGGCCCAGATACGCAGTATTTT.